This is a list of T cell receptor beta chains from one sample in a study of CD8+ T cells in alopecia areata. Assay: immunoSEQ multiplex PCR; the TCRdb copy retains only in-frame clones and omits some. The sample has 150,000 to 200,000 clones, 58% seen once. The sequences come from CD4+ T cells sorted from blood, collected at week 24, from a patient treated with tofacitinib. The receptors stem from a human donor with alopecia areata. CDR3s include the opening cysteine and the closing phenylalanine or tryptophan. Clone size is not always given. Where it is, it says once, few, many or a class for expanded clones.

abundance: .
v_gene: TRBV6-5
j_gene: TRBJ1-1
CDR3aa: CASSGQGGRKAFF

abundance: .
v_gene: TRBV25-1
j_gene: TRBJ1-2
CDR3aa: CASSGAGQSSYGYTF

abundance: .
v_gene: TRBV29-1
j_gene: TRBJ1-1
CDR3aa: CSAKTGRTEAFF

abundance: few
v_gene: TRBV4-3
j_gene: TRBJ2-2
CDR3aa: CASSHENTGELFF

abundance: .
v_gene: TRBV27
j_gene: TRBJ1-6
CDR3aa: CASSSGAGDSPLHF

abundance: .
v_gene: TRBV5-1
j_gene: TRBJ1-5
CDR3aa: CASSLSGTLGQPQHF

abundance: .
v_gene: TRBV7-2
j_gene: TRBJ2-5
CDR3aa: CASSTQGGRQETQYF

abundance: few
v_gene: TRBV7-2
j_gene: TRBJ1-6
CDR3aa: CASSLKGGDSPLHF

abundance: .
v_gene: TRBV4-1
j_gene: TRBJ1-5
CDR3aa: CASSQDTNPQGYSNQPQHF

abundance: .
v_gene: TRBV4-3
j_gene: TRBJ2-3
CDR3aa: CASSQDGVGGSTDTQYF

abundance: few
v_gene: TRBV15
j_gene: TRBJ2-3
CDR3aa: CATSRDLPVAGTGSDTQYF

abundance: .
v_gene: TRBV28
j_gene: TRBJ2-1
CDR3aa: CASSLLAGAYNEQFF

abundance: few
v_gene: TRBV7-3
j_gene: TRBJ2-7
CDR3aa: CASGDRDPYEQYF

abundance: .
v_gene: TRBV30
j_gene: TRBJ1-2
CDR3aa: CAWTGGDYGYTF

abundance: .
v_gene: TRBV29-1
j_gene: TRBJ1-2
CDR3aa: CSVDSQNYGYTF

abundance: .
v_gene: TRBV7-2
j_gene: TRBJ2-5
CDR3aa: CASRLMETQYF

abundance: .
v_gene: TRBV7-6
j_gene: TRBJ1-1
CDR3aa: CASSLRYRGMNTEAFF

abundance: .
v_gene: TRBV6-5
j_gene: TRBJ2-5
CDR3aa: CASSRTGEETQYF

abundance: once
v_gene: TRBV23-1
j_gene: TRBJ2-7
CDR3aa: CARGGEQYF

abundance: .
v_gene: TRBV25-1
j_gene: TRBJ2-7
CDR3aa: CASSPGIYEQYF

abundance: few
v_gene: TRBV7-2
j_gene: TRBJ2-3
CDR3aa: CASSLEVTSGPDTQYF

abundance: .
v_gene: TRBV29-1
j_gene: TRBJ2-7
CDR3aa: CSVRTASSNRERALSCF

abundance: .
v_gene: TRBV29-1
j_gene: TRBJ2-5
CDR3aa: CSVVLAGSQETQYF

abundance: few
v_gene: TRBV4-2
j_gene: TRBJ2-4
CDR3aa: CASGSRQGARDIQYF

abundance: .
v_gene: TRBV7-6
j_gene: TRBJ1-2
CDR3aa: CASSLGEGGYTF

abundance: .
v_gene: TRBV2
j_gene: TRBJ1-5
CDR3aa: CASSEDGQLNQPQHF

abundance: .
v_gene: TRBV23-1
j_gene: TRBJ2-5
CDR3aa: CASSQSHGTQYF

abundance: few
v_gene: TRBV18
j_gene: TRBJ1-6
CDR3aa: CASSSAVQHSPLHF

abundance: few
v_gene: TRBV5-1
j_gene: TRBJ2-1
CDR3aa: CASRGLAPENEQFF

abundance: few
v_gene: TRBV15
j_gene: TRBJ1-1
CDR3aa: CATSAGTSVWTTEAFF

abundance: .
v_gene: TRBV13
j_gene: TRBJ2-7
CDR3aa: CASSLSAYEQYF

abundance: .
v_gene: TRBV10-3
j_gene: TRBJ2-7
CDR3aa: CAIALALGYEQYF

abundance: .
v_gene: TRBV5-4
j_gene: TRBJ2-3
CDR3aa: CASSLVNTQYF

abundance: .
v_gene: TRBV6-6
j_gene: TRBJ1-3
CDR3aa: CASSGMGRSGNTIYF

abundance: .
v_gene: TRBV5-1
j_gene: TRBJ2-1
CDR3aa: CASSLGGGSLWNEQFF

abundance: few
v_gene: TRBV27
j_gene: TRBJ2-3
CDR3aa: CASSSDTASGVTDTQYF

abundance: .
v_gene: TRBV19
j_gene: TRBJ2-1
CDR3aa: CATGTPSSYNEQFF

abundance: .
v_gene: TRBV2
j_gene: TRBJ2-7
CDR3aa: CASVGQGPYEQYF

abundance: .
v_gene: TRBV18
j_gene: TRBJ2-1
CDR3aa: CASSLWREGPDEQFF

abundance: many
v_gene: TRBV29-1
j_gene: TRBJ2-7
CDR3aa: CSVGTGSYYEQYF

abundance: .
v_gene: TRBV30
j_gene: TRBJ2-7
CDR3aa: CAWTLLDRAEQYF

abundance: .
v_gene: TRBV5-6
j_gene: TRBJ1-4
CDR3aa: CASSLAPRGATNEKLFF

abundance: .
v_gene: TRBV30
j_gene: TRBJ2-3
CDR3aa: CAWALGLPTTSGTDTQYF

abundance: few
v_gene: TRBV10-2
j_gene: TRBJ2-7
CDR3aa: CASHTSGGTSYEQYF

abundance: .
v_gene: TRBV19
j_gene: TRBJ2-1
CDR3aa: CASRGRQVQYNEQFF

abundance: .
v_gene: TRBV5-6
j_gene: TRBJ1-1
CDR3aa: CASSHRQGVSTEAFF

abundance: few
v_gene: TRBV4-3
j_gene: TRBJ2-3
CDR3aa: CASSREIPDTQYF

abundance: once
v_gene: TRBV29-1
j_gene: TRBJ2-5
CDR3aa: CSVGGGVGETQYF

abundance: few
v_gene: TRBV30
j_gene: TRBJ2-2
CDR3aa: CAWRLYAGWDTGELFF

abundance: .
v_gene: TRBV23-1
j_gene: TRBJ2-5
CDR3aa: CASSPGQGQETQYF

abundance: few
v_gene: TRBV10-3
j_gene: TRBJ2-1
CDR3aa: CAISESGSYNEQFF